This T cell receptor (beta chain) was sequenced during a study of CD8 T cells in Susac syndrome. The germline gives CDR1 SGHDT, CDR2 YYEEEE. J lost 8 bases, V lost 0 bases, and 9 bases had no gene match. The CDR3 contains 16 residues. Random hexamers served to reverse transcribe roughly 0.5 to 1 ug RNA. MiXCR was run by TCRdb on the immunoSEQ multiplex PCR reads, yielding one entry per CDR3 protein. The profile shows roughly 80,000 distinct CDR3 sequences, around 94% of them singletons. This clonotype was obtained from a human donor in good health. The sequenced sample consisted of CD8+ T cells from PBMCs. This chain connects TRBV5-6 to TRBJ2-1; TRBD2 aligns across 9 bases. Written as DNA, the CDR3 is TGTGCCAGCAGCTTGGTAGGCGGGGGGGCCCCCTATGAGCAGTTCTTC. Translated, it gives CASSLVGGGAPYEQFF.